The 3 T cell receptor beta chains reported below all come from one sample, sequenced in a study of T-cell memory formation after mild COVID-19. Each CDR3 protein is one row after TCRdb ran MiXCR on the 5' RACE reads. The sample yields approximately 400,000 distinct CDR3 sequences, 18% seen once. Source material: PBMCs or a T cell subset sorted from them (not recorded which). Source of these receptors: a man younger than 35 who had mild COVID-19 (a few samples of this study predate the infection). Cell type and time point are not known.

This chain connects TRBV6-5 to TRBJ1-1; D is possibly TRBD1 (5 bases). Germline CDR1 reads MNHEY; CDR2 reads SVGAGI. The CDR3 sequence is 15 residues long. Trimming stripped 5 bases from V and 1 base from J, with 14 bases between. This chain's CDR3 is CASSDPGTGNTEAFF. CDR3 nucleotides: TGTGCCAGCAGTGATCCAGGGACCGGGAACACTGAAGCTTTCTTT.

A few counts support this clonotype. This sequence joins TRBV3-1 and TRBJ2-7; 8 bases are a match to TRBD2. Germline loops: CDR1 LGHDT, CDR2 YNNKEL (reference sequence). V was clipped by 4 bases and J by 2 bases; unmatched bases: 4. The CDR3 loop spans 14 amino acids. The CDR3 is CASSLSRGAYEQYV. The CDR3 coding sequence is TGTGCCAGCAGCCTTTCGCGGGGGGCCTACGAGCAGTACGTC.

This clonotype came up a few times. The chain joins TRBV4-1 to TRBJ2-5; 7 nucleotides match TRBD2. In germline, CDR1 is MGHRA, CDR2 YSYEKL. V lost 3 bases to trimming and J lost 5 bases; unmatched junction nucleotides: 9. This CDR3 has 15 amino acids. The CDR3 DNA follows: TGCGCCAGCAGCCAGCCCAGCGGGGCCGGGGAGACCCAGTACTTC. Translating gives CASSQPSGAGETQYF.